A selection of T cell receptor beta chains follows, all from one sample in a study of T cell responses to AZD1222 COVID-19 vaccine. The table came from immunoSEQ multiplex PCR; TCRdb's copy has only in-frame clones and leaves some out. The sample has about 130,000 clones, 93% seen once. The sequencing used peripheral blood, collected on day 0 of AZD1222 vaccination. The source of these receptors is an adult in good health. Each CDR3 is given without its conserved first and last residue. A D gene is named only where the DNA matches it firmly.

D gene	V gene	J gene	CDR3 protein
.	TRBV11-2	TRBJ2-1	ASSLDRTANEQF
.	TRBV10-3	TRBJ2-1	AISVGPTGRNEQF
.	TRBV29-1	TRBJ1-2	SVEPTGNYGYT
.	TRBV6-5	TRBJ2-1	ASSLGIFSYNEQF
TRBD1	TRBV7-9	TRBJ1-1	ASSIGQGEAF
.	TRBV2	TRBJ2-7	ASRSLNGEQY
TRBD1	TRBV9	TRBJ2-1	ASSARDRGIDEQF
.	TRBV3-1/TRBV3-2	TRBJ1-6	ASRRVNNSPLH
.	TRBV9	TRBJ1-1	ASSALTEGTEAF
TRBD1	TRBV6-5	TRBJ2-7	ASTVRDRGLNEQY
.	TRBV28	TRBJ2-7	ASSLSPGTRIYEQY
.	TRBV27	TRBJ2-5	ASSSRRETQY
.	TRBV28	TRBJ2-5	ASSFGGRTQY
TRBD1	TRBV6-6	TRBJ1-5	ASSYGQGDQPQH
TRBD1	TRBV11-2	TRBJ1-3	ASSPQGAGNTIY
.	TRBV20-1	TRBJ1-5	SASPDGSNQPQH
.	TRBV9	TRBJ2-3	ASSVGVSDTQY
.	TRBV12-3/TRBV12-4	TRBJ1-2	ASRRTLYGYT
.	TRBV30	TRBJ2-7	AWSRPLGLEQY
.	TRBV6-5	TRBJ2-7	ASSYGESNEQY
.	TRBV20-1	TRBJ1-2	SARGSAGYT
.	TRBV7-9	TRBJ2-7	ASSLTPYEQY
TRBD1	TRBV5-1	TRBJ2-1	ASSRQVQGANEQF
.	TRBV19	TRBJ2-3	ASSNRPVSTDTQY
.	TRBV7-9	TRBJ2-3	ASSSRTGRAATQY
.	TRBV18	TRBJ2-7	ASSPTGSYEQY
TRBD1	TRBV6-5	TRBJ1-5	ASSAGDSGIQPQH
.	TRBV10-3	TRBJ1-1	AISDSAGVGEAF
.	TRBV5-1	TRBJ2-1	ASSLDPGRTEQF
TRBD1	TRBV29-1	TRBJ1-2	SVGTGNNYGYT
TRBD2	TRBV4-2	TRBJ2-2	ASSQEVAGVDTGELF
.	TRBV27	TRBJ2-1	ASSLVGLYNEQF
TRBD2	TRBV6-1	TRBJ2-5	ASSERTSGGRETQY
TRBD1	TRBV7-9	TRBJ1-4	ASRSGQGFETNEKLF
.	TRBV2	TRBJ1-1	ASVPDRNTEAF
.	TRBV7-2	TRBJ1-5	ASSRNAVSDNQPQH
.	TRBV30	TRBJ2-1	AWSDGIGYNEQF
TRBD1	TRBV10-2	TRBJ2-7	ASSATTGGAPYEQY
TRBD2	TRBV10-3	TRBJ2-3	AISEGLAGGPDTQY
.	TRBV6-5	TRBJ1-2	ASSYTPTGANGYT
.	TRBV3-1/TRBV3-2	TRBJ1-3	ASSQGTERNTIY
TRBD1	TRBV6-5	TRBJ1-2	ASSSPTGIYGYT
.	TRBV19	TRBJ2-1	ASSIQGVYEQF
.	TRBV28	TRBJ2-7	ASSSSYREIYEQY
.	TRBV19	TRBJ1-5	ASSMFRVSNQPQH
.	TRBV19	TRBJ2-7	ASSIGSGVSYEQY
TRBD1	TRBV19	TRBJ1-5	ASSSVTGVSNQPQH
.	TRBV19	TRBJ2-5	ASSTEETQY
.	TRBV14	TRBJ2-3	ASSQLGAGTDTQY
.	TRBV6-5	TRBJ1-5	ASSSSDRNQPQH